Reported below is one TCR beta chain. This record comes from a study of T cell responses to AZD1222 COVID-19 vaccine. Data came from immunoSEQ multiplex PCR; TCRdb stores just in-frame clones and leaves some out. The profile shows some 97,000 clones, about nine tenths of them singletons. This CDR3 comprises 17 residues. Germline loops: CDR1 SGHRS, CDR2 YFSETQ. V was clipped by 0 bases and J by 0 bases; unmatched bases: 5. This chain links TRBV5-1 with TRBJ1-3; 8 bases fit TRBD1. This TCR was sampled from an adult in good health. The sequencing here drew on peripheral blood, taken on day 0 of AZD1222 vaccination. The CDR3: CASSLGTGPYSGNTIYF. In nucleotides, the CDR3 is TGCGCCAGCAGCTTGGGGACAGGGCCTTACTCTGGAAACACCATATATTTT.